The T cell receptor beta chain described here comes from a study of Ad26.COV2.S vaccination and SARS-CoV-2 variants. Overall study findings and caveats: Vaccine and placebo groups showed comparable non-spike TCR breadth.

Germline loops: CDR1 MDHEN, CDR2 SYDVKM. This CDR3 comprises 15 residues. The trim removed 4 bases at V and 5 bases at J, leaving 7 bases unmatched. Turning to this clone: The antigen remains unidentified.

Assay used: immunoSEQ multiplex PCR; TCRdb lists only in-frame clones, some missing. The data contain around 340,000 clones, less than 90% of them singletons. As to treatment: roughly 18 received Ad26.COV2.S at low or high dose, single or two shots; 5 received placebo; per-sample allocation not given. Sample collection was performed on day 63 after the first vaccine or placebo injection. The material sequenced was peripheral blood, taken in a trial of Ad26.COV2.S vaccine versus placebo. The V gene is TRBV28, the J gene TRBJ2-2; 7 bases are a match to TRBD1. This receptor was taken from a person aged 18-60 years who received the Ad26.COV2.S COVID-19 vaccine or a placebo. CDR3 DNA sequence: TGTGCCAGCAGTTCCCCGGGACAGTTAACCGGGGAGCTGTTTTTT. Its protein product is CASSSPGQLTGELFF.